The 17 T cell receptor beta chains below all came from one sample that was sequenced in a study of molecular identifiers for immune sequencing clone quantification. From the PCR reads, TCRdb called clonotypes with MiXCR, one entry per CDR3 protein. The table records about 70,000 distinct CDR3 sequences, about a fifth of them present only once. The sample taken for sequencing was naive CD8+ T cells from blood, with Jurkat cell RNA spiked in. Subset: FACS-sorted CD8+CD4-CCR7+CD45RA+ naive T cells. Receptor source: a human donor in good health. Some libraries in this study had Jurkat cell RNA spiked in.

This clonotype was detected a few times. V usage is TRBV7-9 and J usage is TRBJ2-7, with D hard to call. V lost 7 bases and J 0 bases, leaving 10 bases between the germline ends. Germline CDR1 and CDR2: SEHNR and FQNEAQ (reference sequence). The CDR3 has 13 amino acids. The CDR3 reads CASTGQDSYEQYF. The CDR3 nucleotides read TGTGCCAGCACTGGTCAGGACTCCTACGAGCAGTACTTC.

The sample holds many counts of this clonotype. The rearrangement links TRBV4-1 to TRBJ1-1; 7 nucleotides match TRBD1. Germline CDR1 and CDR2: MGHRA and YSYEKL. V dropped 2 bases and J dropped 3; count of bases not matched to a gene: 6. CDR3 length: 15 amino acids. The CDR3 sequence: CASSQPDRADTEAFF. Here the CDR3 DNA reads TGCGCCAGCAGCCAACCAGACAGGGCCGACACTGAAGCTTTCTTT.

Worth noting for this clonotype: One base away lies a much larger clone, so this may be a sequencing read error. The chain combines TRBV7-2 with TRBJ2-7; 8 nucleotides align to TRBD2. After removal of 4 bases from V and 8 bases from J, the junction contained 13 bases not matched to a gene. The CDR3 length is 15 residues. Germline V lookup: CDR1 SGHTA, CDR2 FQGNSA. This CDR3 reads CASSSGGLVFSKQYF. CDR3 sequence (DNA): TGTGCCAGCAGCTCGGGAGGGCTAGTCTTTAGCAAGCAGTACTTC.

Notes on this clonotype: A much larger clone lies a single base off, so this may be a read error. The V and J genes are TRBV7-9 and TRBJ2-7; no definite D call. CDR3 length: 14 amino acids. Germline CDR1 reads SEHNR; CDR2 reads FQNEAQ (reference sequence). DNA of the CDR3: TGTGCCAGCAGCAACACTGCTCTCGCCTACGGGCAGTACTTC. Translated: CASSNTALAYGQYF.

With regard to this clonotype: A read error is possible here, since a much larger clone lies one base away. The chain joins TRBV13 to TRBJ1-2, with D maybe TRBD1 (6 bases). The germline V gene encodes CDR1 PRHDT and CDR2 FYEKMQ (reference sequence). The CDR3 runs to 14 residues. This chain's CDR3 is CASSPGHQQYGYAF. CDR3 sequence (DNA): TGTGCCAGCAGCCCGGGACACCAGCAATATGGCTACGCCTTC. Supplemented by reference TRBV13 and TRBJ1-2, the full variable domain reads AAGVIQSPRHLIKEKRETATLKCYPIPRHDTVYWYQQGPGQDPQFLISFYEKMQSDKGSIPDRFSAQQFSDYHSELNMSSLELGDSALYFCASSPGHQQYGYAFGSGTRLTVV.

In the case of this clonotype: This may be a read error, as it is one base from a much larger clone. J is TRBJ2-1 and V is TRBV24-1, with D perhaps being TRBD1 or TRBD2 (6 bases each). There are 17 residues in the CDR3. The V gene's germline CDR1 is KGHDR and CDR2 SFDVKD. Trimming removed 4 bases at V and 2 bases at J, with 17 bases between. CDR3 sequence (DNA): TGTGCCACCAGTGACCGAATTTCGGGGGCCGCCTACAATGAGCAGTTCTTC. It codes for CATSDRISGAAYNEQFF.

This clonotype was counted ten times or more. The chain has TRBV24-1 and TRBJ2-2, with unresolved D. CDR3 length: 14 amino acids. V dropped 3 bases and J dropped 4 bases, with 8 bases sitting between them. The V gene's germline CDR1 is KGHDR and CDR2 SFDVKD. The CDR3 coding sequence is TGTGCCACCAGTGATGTAGCAGGCACCGGGGAGCTGTTTTTT. Translating it yields CATSDVAGTGELFF.

This clonotype showed up just a few times. The chain carries TRBV29-1 and TRBJ2-7; perhaps TRBD1 as D (6 bases). The V end lost 7 bases, the J end lost 3 bases, and 10 bases lay between the germline ends. This CDR3 spans 11 amino acids. Germline V gene sequence: CDR1 SQVTM, CDR2 ANQGSEA. The CDR3: CSAQGLYEQYF. The CDR3 DNA reads TGCAGCGCCCAGGGGCTCTACGAGCAGTACTTC.

This clonotype was seen many times. This chain links TRBV24-1 with TRBJ2-7; D is undetermined. Trimming cost V 0 bases and J 4 bases, with 6 bases left between them. The CDR3 has 13 amino acids. The germline gives CDR1 KGHDR, CDR2 SFDVKD. This CDR3 is CATSDLVGYEQYF. The DNA of the CDR3 is TGTGCCACCAGTGATTTGGTGGGGTACGAGCAGTACTTC.

The sample holds many counts of this clonotype. DNA for the CDR3: TGTGCCAGCAGCGTGCTCGCGGTAGGTCGGAATGAGCAGTTCTTC. The encoded protein is CASSVLAVGRNEQFF. The chain couples TRBV9 to TRBJ2-1; D gene unclear. The germline CDR1 and CDR2 sequences are SGDLS and YYNGEE. The CDR3 contains 15 residues. Trimming took 2 bases from V and 7 from J, leaving 16 bases between them.

The chain joins TRBV7-9 to TRBJ1-4; possible D gene TRBD1, 6 bases. CDR1 and CDR2 (germline): SEHNR, FQNEAQ (reference sequence). The CDR3 runs to 17 residues. V lost 5 bases and J lost 0, with 16 bases in between. The CDR3 DNA follows: TGTGCCAGCAGCGCGGAGATAACAGGGCCAACTAATGAAAAACTGTTTTTT. Translation gives CASSAEITGPTNEKLFF. Full variable domain (remainder filled in from reference TRBV7-9 and TRBJ1-4): DTGVSQNPRHKITKRGQNVTFRCDPISEHNRLYWYRQTLGQGPEFLTYFQNEAQLEKSRLLSDRFSAERPKGSFSTLEIQRTEQGDSAMYLCASSAEITGPTNEKLFFGSGTQLSVL.

In its sample, this clonotype was seen a few times. A much larger clone sits a single nucleotide away, making a read error possible. It is likely a read error, because the conserved phenylalanine at the end of the CDR3 is missing. The V call is TRBV5-1, the J call TRBJ2-3; TRBD2 agrees at 9 bases. The length of the CDR3 is 16 residues. Per the germline V gene, CDR1 is SGHRS and CDR2 is YFSETQ. The junction had 7 bases not matched to a gene; V was cut back by 4 bases and J by 1 base. The CDR3 sequence: CASSPGWTSGTDTQYL. CDR3 bases: TGCGCCAGCAGCCCCGGCTGGACTAGCGGCACAGATACGCAGTATCTT.

Comment on this clonotype: A read error may be the cause here, since a much bigger clone is one base away. The chain joins TRBV7-6 to TRBJ1-1; TRBD1 matches at 7 bases. The CDR3 extends over 12 amino acids. The germline CDR1 and CDR2 sequences are SGHVS and FNYEAQ. J gave up 10 bases and V 6 bases, and 8 bases lay outside the gene matches. CDR3 nucleotide sequence: TGTGCCAGCAGTCCGACAGGGATTGGAGCTTTCTTT. As protein: CASSPTGIGAFF.

This clonotype was recorded a few times. Just one base apart from a much larger clone, this may be a read error. V gene TRBV29-1 combines with J gene TRBJ2-7; 7 bases match TRBD2. This CDR3 contains 15 residues. The germline V gene encodes CDR1 SQVTM and CDR2 ANQGSEA. In DNA form, the CDR3 reads TGCAGCGTTGCCCCTGTGGGCGGGAGAACCTACGAGCGGTACTTC. This translates into CSVAPVGGRTYERYF.

This chain joins TRBV3-1 and TRBJ2-6; D remains unclear. CDR1 is LGHDT and CDR2 is YNNKEL in the germline V gene (reference sequence). There are 17 residues in the CDR3. The V end lost 0 bases, the J end lost 0 bases, and 9 bases lay between the germline ends. Here the CDR3 reads CASSQDSSGSGANVLTF. The CDR3 DNA reads as TGTGCCAGCAGCCAAGATTCATCGGGCTCTGGGGCCAACGTCCTGACTTTC.

This clonotype was counted ten times or more. The rearrangement joins TRBV28 to TRBJ2-7; 7 positions match TRBD2. The germline V gene has CDR1 MDHEN and CDR2 SYDVKM. The CDR3 has 14 amino acids. Trimming at V came to 4 bases and at J to 3 bases, leaving 6 bases not matched to a gene. In DNA form, the CDR3 reads TGTGCCAGCAGTTCGCCGAGCGGGAACTACGAGCAGTACTTC. Its translation: CASSSPSGNYEQYF.

With regard to this clonotype: A much more abundant neighbour one base away suggests this may be a read error. The V gene is TRBV20-1, the J gene TRBJ2-5; D may be TRBD1 (7 bases). Trimming removed 0 bases at V and 5 bases at J, with 10 bases between. The CDR3 spans 13 residues. Germline V gene lookup returns CDR1 DFQATT and CDR2 SNEGSKA (reference sequence). The CDR3 here is CSARDPGGETQYF. CDR3 nucleotides: TGCAGTGCTAGAGATCCAGGGGGGGAGACCCAGTACTTC.